The 22 T cell receptor beta chains below were found in one sample sequenced in a study of blood T cell repertoires in COVID-19. Clones were read by immunoSEQ multiplex PCR, and TCRdb kept only the in-frame ones, dropping some. The sample has about 33,000 clones; more than 80% are singletons. Sequencing was carried out using peripheral blood. The receptors were sampled from a human donor in a cohort sampled during active COVID-19.

The chain's CDR3 is CASSRQGNEKLFF. CDR3 in DNA: TGTGCCAGTAGCCGACAGGGTAATGAAAAACTGTTTTTT. This sequence joins TRBV19 and TRBJ1-4; 7 positions agree with TRBD1. Germline CDR1 LNHDA, CDR2 SQIVND (reference sequence). The CDR3 is made up of 13 amino acids. Trimming at V came to 6 bases and at J to 4 bases, leaving 2 bases not matched to a gene.

The chain joins TRBV10-1 to TRBJ2-6; D gene ambiguous. CDR1 and CDR2 (germline): WNHNN, SYGVQD (reference sequence). The CDR3 has 14 amino acids. The CDR3 sequence is CARTIPPGANVLTF. CDR3 coding DNA: TGCGCTCGAACAATACCTCCTGGGGCCAACGTCCTGACTTTC.

The chain is built from TRBV6-6 and TRBJ2-4; D is possibly TRBD1 (6 bases). The ends were cut back, 10 bases at V and 0 bases at J, with 16 bases in the middle. The CDR3 consists of 15 residues. Germline CDR1 MNHNY, CDR2 SVGAGI (reference sequence). CDR3 region: CATGDKRLAKNIQYF. The CDR3 bases are TGTGCCACCGGGGACAAAAGGTTAGCCAAAAACATTCAGTACTTC.

The rearrangement joins TRBV6-5 to TRBJ1-5; 7 nucleotides align to TRBD1. Germline assignment: CDR1 MNHEY and CDR2 SVGAGI. The V and J ends lost 7 bases and 0 bases, in that order; junction bases with no gene match: 6. The CDR3 covers 15 residues. The CDR3 DNA reads as TGTGCCAGCACTAACAGGGGAAATAGCAATCAGCCCCAGCATTTT. This gives the protein CASTNRGNSNQPQHF.

The chain employs TRBV28 and TRBJ2-1, with no clear D. The CDR3 is 14 amino acids. CDR1 and CDR2 (germline): MDHEN, SYDVKM. V was pared by 2 bases and J by 13 bases, with 18 bases between. CDR3 in amino acids: CASSLIVPPSPQFF. For the CDR3, the DNA is TGTGCCAGCAGTTTAATCGTTCCCCCAAGCCCTCAGTTCTTC. The entire variable domain, with the rest obtained from reference TRBV28 and TRBJ2-1, is as follows: DVKVTQSSRYLVKRTGEKVFLECVQDMDHENMFWYRQDPGLGLRLIYFSYDVKMKEKGDIPEGYSVSREKKERFSLILESASTNQTSMYLCASSLIVPPSPQFFGPGTRLTVL.

The chain has TRBV11-2 and TRBJ2-7, with 9 bases lining up with TRBD2. V lost 3 bases and J lost 0; bases outside the gene matches: 3. The CDR3 length is 15 residues. Germline lookup yields CDR1 SGHAT and CDR2 FQNNGV. This CDR3 reads CASSFSGGSSYEQYF. The CDR3 DNA is TGTGCCAGCAGCTTTAGCGGGGGAAGCTCCTACGAGCAGTACTTC.

This chain connects TRBV9 to TRBJ1-4; TRBD1 agrees at 7 bases. Germline lookup yields CDR1 SGDLS and CDR2 YYNGEE. Unmatched junction bases numbered 1, after V lost 0 bases and J lost 5 bases. This CDR3 is 14 amino acids long. The CDR3 DNA reads TGTGCCAGCAGCGTAGGAGGGGGCAATGAAAAACTGTTTTTT. Translated: CASSVGGGNEKLFF.

This clone was recorded once. The V and J genes are TRBV18 and TRBJ2-5, with 10 bases aligning to TRBD1. With 5 bases clipped from V and 5 bases from J, the junction kept 8 bases outside the gene matches. This CDR3 is built from 15 residues. Germline values: CDR1 KGHSH, CDR2 LQKENI. CDR3: CASSSDRGFSETQYF. DNA for the CDR3: TGTGCCAGCTCATCGGACAGGGGGTTCAGTGAGACCCAGTACTTC.

The chain carries TRBV27 and TRBJ2-1, with 7 positions matching TRBD2. CDR1 and CDR2 (germline): MNHEY, SMNVEV (reference sequence). The CDR3 has 12 amino acids. V shed 5 bases, J shed 8 bases, and the junction held 3 bases outside the gene matches. CDR3 coding DNA: TGTGCCAGCAGTCCCCGGGGGGATGAGCAGTTCTTC. It translates to CASSPRGDEQFF.

This clone was recorded a few times. The V call is TRBV5-6, the J call TRBJ2-7, with 10 bases aligning to TRBD1. This CDR3 is 15 amino acids long. The germline CDR1 and CDR2 sequences are SGHDT and YYEEEE. Trimming at V came to 0 bases and at J to 1 base, leaving 1 base not matched to a gene. DNA for the CDR3: TGTGCCAGCAGCTTGGGGGGACAGGGGTCCTACGAGCAGTACTTC. It codes for CASSLGGQGSYEQYF.

The rearrangement uses TRBV19 and TRBJ2-7; TRBD1 is a possible D gene (6 bases). The V end was cut by 5 bases, the J end by 2 bases, with 13 bases between. The CDR3 consists of 14 residues. Germline V lookup: CDR1 LNHDA, CDR2 SQIVND (reference sequence). The CDR3 DNA reads TGTGCCAGTAGTTACCGGGACAAGCCCTACGAGCAGTACTTC. As protein: CASSYRDKPYEQYF.

The chain combines TRBV9 with TRBJ2-5; TRBD2 matches 9 bases. Germline V gene lookup returns CDR1 SGDLS and CDR2 YYNGEE. The CDR3 totals 15 residues. V dropped 0 bases and J dropped 4; count of bases not matched to a gene: 4. The CDR3 sequence is CASSVEEREAETQYF. CDR3 bases: TGTGCCAGCAGCGTAGAGGAGCGGGAGGCAGAGACCCAGTACTTC.

The genes are TRBV7-9 and TRBJ2-3, with 11 bases lining up with TRBD2. V lost 2 bases, J lost 2 bases, and 6 bases stayed unmatched. The CDR3 covers 17 residues. CDR1 is SEHNR and CDR2 is FQNEAQ in the germline V gene (reference sequence). CDR3 coding DNA: TGTGCCAGCAGCTTACCGGCTAGCGGGGGGTACACAGATACGCAGTATTTT. Protein: CASSLPASGGYTDTQYF.

The chain couples TRBV9 to TRBJ1-6; unclear D gene. The germline CDR1 and CDR2 sequences are SGDLS and YYNGEE. Trimming removed 0 bases from V and 8 bases from J, with 15 bases in between. This CDR3 has 16 amino acids. CDR3 DNA: TGTGCCAGCAGCGTAGGGTCAGGCGGGCGGTATTCACCCCTCCACTTT. Translating gives CASSVGSGGRYSPLHF.

This clone is deemed medium-sized. The chain combines TRBV27 with TRBJ1-2; 7 nucleotides agree with TRBD1. The CDR3 is made up of 15 amino acids. The germline V gene encodes CDR1 MNHEY and CDR2 SMNVEV (reference sequence). V dropped 6 bases and J dropped 8; count of bases not matched to a gene: 15. CDR3 sequence (DNA): TGTGCCAGCAGCCCCTTGCGCGGGACAGAGAAAGGCTACACCTTC. Translating it yields CASSPLRGTEKGYTF.

The chain couples TRBV19 to TRBJ1-1; TRBD1 agrees at 7 bases. The V segment lost 7 bases and the J segment 0 bases; nucleotides outside the gene matches: 5. Germline CDR1 reads LNHDA; CDR2 reads SQIVND (reference sequence). The CDR3 runs to 14 residues. CDR3 DNA: TGTGCCAGTAACTTGGACAGGATGAACACTGAAGCTTTCTTT. It yields the protein CASNLDRMNTEAFF.

V gene TRBV4-1 combines with J gene TRBJ2-1; possibly TRBD2 for D (5 bases). CDR1 MGHRA and CDR2 YSYEKL come from the germline V gene. This CDR3 is built from 12 residues. V lost 6 bases, J lost 8 bases, and 11 bases lay in between. CDR3 protein: CASSYEGYEQFF. In DNA form, the CDR3 reads TGCGCCAGCAGTTACGAGGGTTATGAGCAGTTCTTC.

This clone has just a few counts. The CDR3 loop reads CASSFGTSGSNEQFF. In nucleotides, the CDR3 is TGTGCCAGCAGCTTTGGGACTAGCGGGAGCAATGAGCAGTTCTTC. The genes are TRBV11-2 and TRBJ2-1, with 14 bases lining up with TRBD2. In germline, CDR1 is SGHAT, CDR2 FQNNGV. This CDR3 spans 15 amino acids. V lost 3 bases, J lost 6 bases, and 1 base stayed unmatched.

The chain has TRBV29-1 and TRBJ1-5, with D uncertain. Between the trimmed V and J ends, which lost 1 base and 5 bases, there was a span of 9 bases. CDR3 length: 13 residues. Germline V lookup: CDR1 SQVTM, CDR2 ANQGSEA. This CDR3 reads CSVEVAVDQPQHF. The CDR3 nucleotides are TGCAGCGTTGAAGTGGCGGTCGATCAGCCCCAGCATTTT.

The genes are TRBV27 and TRBJ2-2; the match to TRBD2 covers 15 bases. This CDR3 has 15 amino acids. The germline V gene has CDR1 MNHEY and CDR2 SMNVEV (reference sequence). J was trimmed by 9 bases and V by 6 bases; bases with no gene match: 5. The CDR3 DNA is TGTGCCAGCAGGGGACTAGCGGGGGGAGAAAGGGAGCTGTTTTTT. It codes for CASRGLAGGERELFF.

This chain links TRBV6-4 with TRBJ2-3, with a possible D match to TRBD1 (5 bases). The CDR3 covers 16 residues. Germline CDR1 and CDR2: MRHNA and SNTAGT. Trimming cost V 2 bases and J 0 bases, with 12 bases left between them. The DNA for the CDR3 is TGTGCCAGCAGTGACCGCGACAGTCCGAGCACAGATACGCAGTATTTT. The encoded protein is CASSDRDSPSTDTQYF.

J is TRBJ2-4 and V is TRBV19; 8 bases map to TRBD1. Germline V lookup: CDR1 LNHDA, CDR2 SQIVND (reference sequence). J was trimmed by 3 bases and V by 6 bases; bases with no gene match: 4. This CDR3 is 14 amino acids long. The CDR3 reads CASRVTGGKNIQYF. Here the CDR3 DNA reads TGTGCCAGTAGGGTAACAGGGGGCAAAAACATTCAGTACTTC.